The entry below gives a single TCR beta chain sequence along with its context. Distinct nucleotide sequences in the sample also encode this CDR3. This CDR3 comprises 13 residues. Trimming took 0 bases from V and 3 from J, leaving 6 bases between them. Germline V gene lookup returns CDR1 SGHRS and CDR2 YFSETQ. This sample is drawn from a study of shared clonotypes between healthy human individuals. As for the study in general: Aged 18 to 49, the donors were two women and three men.

TCRdb keeps only in-frame clones here, not all; method: immunoSEQ multiplex PCR. The sample has millions of clones, over 90% seen once. Every contributor of samples was a Caucasian grown-up residing in Nashville, Tennessee. The sequenced sample was naive CD4+ T cells from PBMCs. This sample's subset: CD45RA+ positively selected. This chain joins TRBV5-1 and TRBJ2-5; D gene ambiguous. The origin of this receptor is a man in his late teens or twenties in good health. Some clones in this sample may be carry-over from other donors' samples. The CDR3 here is CASSLASEETQYF. The CDR3 bases are TGCGCCAGCAGCTTGGCAAGCGAAGAGACCCAGTACTTC. The variable domain in full, completed from reference TRBV5-1 and TRBJ2-5, reads KAGVTQTPRYLIKTRGQQVTLSCSPISGHRSVSWYQQTPGQGLQFLFEYFSETQRNKGNFPGRFSGRQFSNSRSEMNVSTLELGDSALYLCASSLASEETQYFGPGTRLLVL.